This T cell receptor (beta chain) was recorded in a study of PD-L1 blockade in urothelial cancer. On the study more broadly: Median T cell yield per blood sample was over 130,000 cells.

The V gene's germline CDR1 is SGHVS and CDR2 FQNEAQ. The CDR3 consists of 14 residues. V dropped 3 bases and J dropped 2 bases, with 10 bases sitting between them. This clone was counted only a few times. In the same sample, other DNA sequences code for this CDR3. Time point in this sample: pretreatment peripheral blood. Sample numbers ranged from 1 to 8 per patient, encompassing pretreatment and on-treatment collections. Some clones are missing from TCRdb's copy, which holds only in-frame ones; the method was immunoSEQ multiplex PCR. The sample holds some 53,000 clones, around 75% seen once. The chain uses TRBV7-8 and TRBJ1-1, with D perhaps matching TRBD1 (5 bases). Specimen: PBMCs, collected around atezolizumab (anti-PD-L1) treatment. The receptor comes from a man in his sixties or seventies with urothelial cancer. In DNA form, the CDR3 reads TGTGCCAGCAGCTTGGTGGGGGGAAACACTGAAGCTTTCTTT. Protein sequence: CASSLVGGNTEAFF.